These 20 T cell receptor beta chains came from one sample sequenced in a study of blood T cell repertoires in COVID-19. Measured with immunoSEQ multiplex PCR; TCRdb has only the in-frame clones, and not every one. The data contain over 200,000 clones, around 88% of them singletons. The sample consisted of PBMCs or T cells enriched from blood (not recorded which). The origin of the receptors is a woman aged 25 to 39 who had been exposed to COVID-19.

J is TRBJ1-5 and V is TRBV2; D possibly corresponds to TRBD1 (6 bases). Germline V CDR1 and CDR2: SNHLY, FYNNEI. The CDR3 length is 14 residues. Trimming removed 0 bases from V and 5 bases from J, with 8 bases in between. The DNA for the CDR3 is TGTGCCAGCAGTGAAGCAACAGGGTATCAGCCCCAGCATTTT. It specifies CASSEATGYQPQHF.

In this sample, this clone turned up once. The chain joins TRBV24-1 to TRBJ1-3, with 7 positions matching TRBD1. V dropped 0 bases and J dropped 0; count of bases not matched to a gene: 1. Per the germline V gene, CDR1 is KGHDR and CDR2 is SFDVKD. The CDR3 runs 16 residues. The CDR3 loop reads CATSDLRGLSGNTIYF. As DNA, the CDR3 is TGTGCCACCAGTGATTTGAGGGGGCTCTCTGGAAACACCATATATTTT.

The chain joins TRBV2 to TRBJ2-1, with 12 positions matching TRBD1. The V and J ends lost 8 bases and 7 bases, in that order; junction bases with no gene match: 15. From germline, CDR1 is SNHLY and CDR2 FYNNEI. The CDR3 is 17 residues long. CDR3: CASAKLEGQGAGNEQFF. In DNA form, the CDR3 reads TGTGCCAGCGCAAAGCTAGAGGGACAGGGGGCTGGGAATGAGCAGTTCTTC.

This clone was observed a single time. This chain uses TRBV2 with TRBJ1-2, with TRBD1 matching 8 bases. The germline V gene encodes CDR1 SNHLY and CDR2 FYNNEI. The J segment lost 3 bases and the V segment lost 6 bases, leaving 9 bases of the junction unmatched. CDR3 size: 15 residues. The DNA of the CDR3 is TGTGCCAGCAGAGCCGCGACAGGGGTAGACTATGGCTACACCTTC. This sequence encodes CASRAATGVDYGYTF. The variable domain in full, with the rest retrieved from reference TRBV2 and TRBJ1-2, is EPEVTQTPSHQVTQMGQEVILRCVPISNHLYFYWYRQILGQKVEFLVSFYNNEISEKSEIFDDQFSVERPDGSNFTLKIRSTKLEDSAMYFCASRAATGVDYGYTFGSGTRLTVV.

This clone appeared a single time. The genes are TRBV2 and TRBJ1-5, with TRBD1 matching 9 bases. V lost 5 bases, J lost 1 base, and 3 bases stayed unmatched. The length of the CDR3 is 15 residues. CDR1 and CDR2 (germline): SNHLY, FYNNEI. The CDR3 DNA reads as TGTGCCAGCAGTTCTGGACAGGGGAGCAATCAGCCCCAGCATTTT. Translated: CASSSGQGSNQPQHF.

The chain couples TRBV6-6 to TRBJ1-4, with D perhaps matching TRBD1 (6 bases). V lost 6 bases, J lost 6 bases, and 17 bases lay in between. The CDR3 has 15 residues. Looked up from germline, CDR1 is MNHNY and CDR2 is SVGAGI (reference sequence). The CDR3 nucleotides are TGTGCCAGCAGGACCCGGGGGGGCGCCGATGAAAAACTGTTTTTT. Translation gives CASRTRGGADEKLFF.

The chain has TRBV6-5 and TRBJ1-1, with D uncertain. The germline V and J ends were trimmed by 0 bases and 1 base, with 9 bases remaining between them. Germline CDR1 reads MNHEY; CDR2 reads SVGAGI. The CDR3 is made up of 15 amino acids. The CDR3 region is CASSYSGGKNTEAFF. The CDR3, as DNA: TGTGCCAGCAGTTACTCCGGAGGCAAGAACACTGAAGCTTTCTTT.

This sequence joins TRBV5-1 and TRBJ2-7; 7 nucleotides line up with TRBD1. V shed 2 bases and J 2 bases; nucleotides not matched to a gene: 16. This CDR3 has 18 residues. The germline V gene encodes CDR1 SGHRS and CDR2 YFSETQ. The DNA of the CDR3 is TGCGCCAGCAGCTTTGGGGGTAGGACGGGACAGACGGCCTACGAGCAGTACTTC. Amino acid sequence: CASSFGGRTGQTAYEQYF.

V and J are TRBV18 and TRBJ2-5, with TRBD1 matching over 8 bases. The CDR3 runs to 18 residues. Germline V lookup: CDR1 KGHSH, CDR2 LQKENI. The V segment lost 0 bases and the J segment 6 bases; nucleotides outside the gene matches: 15. The CDR3: CASSPPLTDRARGKTQYF. The CDR3 nucleotides read TGTGCCAGCTCACCACCGCTTACGGACAGGGCTAGAGGAAAGACCCAGTACTTC.

The J gene is TRBJ2-3, the V gene TRBV7-8; tentative D call: TRBD1 (5 bases). CDR1 is SGHVS, CDR2 FQNEAQ, per germline. Trimming pared 1 base from V and 4 bases from J, leaving 9 bases between. The CDR3 consists of 14 residues. The DNA for the CDR3 is TGTGCCAGCAGCTTAGAGGGGTTGGCAGATACGCAGTATTTT. It specifies CASSLEGLADTQYF.

The genes are TRBV29-1 and TRBJ1-4; a weak D match, TRBD1 (6 bases). The CDR3 loop spans 13 amino acids. Trimming removed 4 bases at V and 3 bases at J, with 9 bases between. Germline loops: CDR1 SQVTM, CDR2 ANQGSEA. The DNA of the CDR3 is TGCAGCGTTGGGGGACATTCTAATGAAAAACTGTTTTTT. Translating gives CSVGGHSNEKLFF.

This chain joins TRBV5-1 and TRBJ1-2; tentative D call: TRBD1 (6 bases). The CDR3 extends over 16 amino acids. CDR1 and CDR2 from the germline V gene are SGHRS and YFSETQ. Trimming cost V 1 base and J 0 bases, with 13 bases left between them. This CDR3 is CASSLNGQLPNYGYTF. Here the CDR3 DNA reads TGCGCCAGCAGCTTGAATGGACAGCTTCCTAACTATGGCTACACCTTC.

The chain has TRBV9 and TRBJ2-1, with D perhaps matching TRBD1 (6 bases). Germline values: CDR1 SGDLS, CDR2 YYNGEE. The CDR3 length is 15 residues. Trimming shortened V by 6 bases and J by 6 bases, and 19 bases separated the two germline ends. The DNA for the CDR3 is TGTGCCAGCAACGACCGGGACAAACCAGGCAATGAGCAGTTCTTC. Translation gives CASNDRDKPGNEQFF.

The rearrangement links TRBV6-5 to TRBJ1-2; D ambiguous. CDR3 size: 14 residues. V lost 5 bases and J 11 bases, leaving 21 bases between the germline ends. The germline V gene has CDR1 MNHEY and CDR2 SVGAGI. The CDR3 spells CASSTGVTGEKYTF. CDR3 nucleotides: TGTGCCAGCAGTACGGGCGTGACGGGAGAGAAATACACCTTC.

In DNA form, the CDR3 reads TGTGCCAGCAGTCCGAGCGGGTTCACTGAAGCTTTCTTT. Translating it yields CASSPSGFTEAFF. The chain couples TRBV3-1 (or the pseudogene TRBV3-2) to TRBJ1-1; D call uncertain. The germline CDR1 and CDR2 sequences are LGHDT and YNNKEL (reference sequence). This CDR3 is 13 amino acids long. Trimming left V 6 bases short and J 4 bases short, with 12 bases between.

This clone was observed a few times. The gene calls are TRBV3-1 (or the pseudogene TRBV3-2) and TRBJ1-2; weak D call: TRBD1 (6 bases). V shed 4 bases and J shed 6 bases, with 15 bases lying between them. The germline gives CDR1 LGHDT, CDR2 YNNKEL (reference sequence). The CDR3 length is 14 residues. The CDR3 sequence is CASSLSRGENGYTF. For the CDR3, the DNA is TGTGCCAGCAGCCTGAGCAGGGGAGAGAATGGCTACACCTTC.

V usage is TRBV29-1 and J usage is TRBJ2-3; 10 nucleotides align to TRBD2. The trim removed 3 bases at V and 5 bases at J, leaving 14 bases unmatched. Germline loops: CDR1 SQVTM, CDR2 ANQGSEA. The CDR3 covers 17 residues. This chain's CDR3 is CSVEGRLAGQGEDTQYF. CDR3 coding DNA: TGCAGCGTTGAGGGCCGACTAGCGGGCCAAGGGGAAGATACGCAGTATTTT.

In this sample, this clone turned up a few times. J is TRBJ1-5 and V is TRBV2; D unclear. V dropped 6 bases and J dropped 3 bases, with 6 bases sitting between them. From germline, CDR1 is SNHLY and CDR2 FYNNEI. The CDR3 sequence is 12 residues long. The DNA for the CDR3 is TGTGCCAGCAGGGCAAACAATCAGCCCCAGCATTTT. This sequence encodes CASRANNQPQHF.

The CDR3 sequence: CASSAGDRELFF. The CDR3 bases are TGCGCCAGCAGCGCAGGGGACAGGGAGCTGTTTTTT. V and J are TRBV5-1 and TRBJ2-2; a possible D gene is TRBD1 (6 bases). Germline V gene lookup returns CDR1 SGHRS and CDR2 YFSETQ. The CDR3 is 12 residues long. V was clipped by 4 bases and J by 9 bases, with 10 bases between them. Full variable domain (remainder filled in from reference TRBV5-1 and TRBJ2-2): KAGVTQTPRYLIKTRGQQVTLSCSPISGHRSVSWYQQTPGQGLQFLFEYFSETQRNKGNFPGRFSGRQFSNSRSEMNVSTLELGDSALYLCASSAGDRELFFGEGSRLTVL.

This rearrangement joins TRBV2 to TRBJ2-7, with D possibly being TRBD1 (5 bases). The length of the CDR3 is 13 residues. Germline CDR1 and CDR2: SNHLY and FYNNEI. Trimming cost V 5 bases and J 2 bases, with 10 bases left between them. DNA for the CDR3: TGTGCCAGCAGTCCGGACACGACCTACGAGCAGTACTTC. It encodes CASSPDTTYEQYF.